A single sample gave rise to the 29 T cell receptor beta chains below, sequenced in a study of regulatory T cells in long-lasting Graves disease. Construction of the TCR beta libraries employed iRepertoire HTBI primers in conjunction with Arm-PCR of CDR3 regions. TCRdb used MiXCR to reprocess the multiplex PCR reads, holding one entry per CDR3 protein. The table shows 430,000 or so distinct CDR3 sequences, with over 20% occurring only once. Time point in this sample: persistent/refractory GD, antithyroid drugs over 5 years with positive TRAb. Preparation of the TCR library used RNA extracted from PBMCs. The material was peripheral blood mononuclear cells (PBMCs), obtained when the disease was refractory, from a patient treated with antithyroid drugs. Every receptor here comes from a female donor with Graves disease.

Worth noting for this clonotype: Just one base apart from a much larger clone, this may be a read error. This chain connects TRBV12-3 or TRBV12-4 to TRBJ2-2; the match to TRBD1 covers 7 bases. The CDR3 sequence is 12 residues long. CDR3 sequence: CASSFFEGALFF. In DNA, the CDR3 is TGTGCCAGCAGTTTTTTTGAGGGGGCGCTGTTTTTT.

V gene TRBV4-1 combines with J gene TRBJ2-2; D is uncertain. Deletions cut 0 bases from V and 9 bases from J, with 2 bases between. CDR1 is MGHRA and CDR2 is YSYEKL in the germline V gene. The CDR3 is 11 amino acids. CDR3 in amino acids: CASSQDRELFF. The CDR3 nucleotides are TGCGCCAGCAGCCAAGATAGGGAGCTGTTTTTT.

This clonotype was recorded many times. Here the CDR3 reads CSARGQGETQYF. The CDR3 nucleotides read TGCAGTGCCAGGGGACAGGGAGAGACCCAGTACTTC. The rearrangement links TRBV20-1 to TRBJ2-5, with 9 bases identical to TRBD1. The length of the CDR3 is 12 residues. Germline V gene data show CDR1 as DFQATT and CDR2 as SNEGSKA (reference sequence). The ends lost 6 bases at V and 4 bases at J; junction bases unmatched: 3.

At least ten counts were recorded for this clonotype. V and J are TRBV3-1 and TRBJ2-4; no definite D call. The length of the CDR3 is 15 residues. Germline-derived CDR1 and CDR2 are LGHDT and YNNKEL (reference sequence). V was cut by 0 bases and J by 0 bases, with 6 bases left in between. DNA of the CDR3: TGTGCCAGCAGCCAAGAAGCAGCAGCCAAAAACATTCAGTACTTC. Protein product: CASSQEAAAKNIQYF.

J is TRBJ2-2 and V is TRBV19, with 11 positions matching TRBD2. With 6 bases clipped from V and 5 bases from J, the junction kept 5 bases outside the gene matches. The CDR3 runs 15 residues. Germline V gene data show CDR1 as LNHDA and CDR2 as SQIVND (reference sequence). The CDR3 sequence is CASRETSGATGELFF. The CDR3 DNA reads as TGTGCCAGTAGGGAGACTAGCGGGGCAACCGGGGAGCTGTTTTTT.

This clonotype was observed many times. The chain couples TRBV20-1 to TRBJ1-2; maybe TRBD1 (5 bases). V lost 5 bases, J lost 3 bases, and 16 bases lay in between. Per germline, CDR1 DFQATT and CDR2 SNEGSKA (reference sequence). The CDR3 runs 14 residues. The CDR3 sequence: CSAYVPGRDYGYTF. The CDR3 coding sequence is TGCAGTGCTTATGTCCCAGGGAGAGACTATGGCTACACCTTC.

This clonotype was seen a few times. This chain joins TRBV7-3 and TRBJ2-1; D is perhaps TRBD1 (6 bases). Deletions cut 3 bases from V and 3 bases from J, with 12 bases between. CDR3 length equals 15 residues. Germline assignment: CDR1 SGHTA and CDR2 FQGTGA. CDR3 loop: CASSFGQTLYNEQFF. The CDR3 DNA follows: TGTGCCAGCAGCTTCGGACAGACGCTCTACAATGAGCAGTTCTTC.

This chain connects TRBV19 to TRBJ2-1, with 7 bases lining up with TRBD2. After removal of 7 bases from V and 1 base from J, the junction contained 1 base not matched to a gene. Germline V lookup: CDR1 LNHDA, CDR2 SQIVND (reference sequence). The CDR3 sequence is 13 residues long. The CDR3 protein is CASTRGSYNEQFF. The CDR3 coding sequence is TGTGCCAGTACGCGGGGGTCCTACAATGAGCAGTTCTTC.

This chain links TRBV6-1 with TRBJ2-1, with 13 positions matching TRBD2. The V segment lost 7 bases and the J segment 0 bases; nucleotides outside the gene matches: 3. Germline V gives CDR1 MNHNS, CDR2 SASEGT. CDR3 length: 16 amino acids. The DNA for the CDR3 is TGTGCCAGCACGCGGACTAGCGGGAGCTCCTACAATGAGCAGTTCTTC. Its translation is CASTRTSGSSYNEQFF.

This clonotype has a count of ten or more. This chain uses TRBV28 with TRBJ2-7; weak D call: TRBD1 (8 bases). CDR3 length equals 15 residues. Looked up from germline, CDR1 is MDHEN and CDR2 is SYDVKM. Trimming shortened V by 5 bases and J by 2 bases, and 16 bases separated the two germline ends. Written as DNA, the CDR3 is TGTGCCAGCAGTCCTGGACAGGGAGGGACCTACGAGCAGTACTTC. Protein: CASSPGQGGTYEQYF.

With regard to this clonotype: A single base is all that separates this from a far larger clone, so a read error is likely. The chain employs TRBV6-2 or TRBV6-3 and TRBJ2-7; 8 bases agree with TRBD1. V gave up 7 bases and J gave up 5 bases; unmatched junction bases: 16. CDR1 MNHEY and CDR2 SVGEGT come from the germline V gene. This CDR3 spans 16 amino acids. CDR3 coding DNA: TGTGCCAGCAATTTTTACGGGACAGGTCCTATGAACGAGCAGTACTTC. Its protein is CASNFYGTGPMNEQYF.

The CDR3 is CASSFLTLGELFF. In DNA form, the CDR3 reads TGTGCCAGCAGTTTCTTGACCCTCGGGGAGCTGTTTTTT. The chain employs TRBV28 and TRBJ2-2; D ambiguous. Germline V gene lookup returns CDR1 MDHEN and CDR2 SYDVKM. Trimming cost V 3 bases and J 7 bases, with 9 bases left between them. The CDR3 length is 13 residues.

This clonotype appeared many times. The V call is TRBV7-7, the J call TRBJ2-7, with TRBD1 matching 7 bases. The junction had 6 bases not matched to a gene; V was cut back by 4 bases and J by 6 bases. Germline loops: CDR1 SSHAT, CDR2 FNYEAQ (reference sequence). The CDR3 has 13 amino acids. In nucleotides, the CDR3 is TGTGCCAGCAGCTACGAACAGGGGTCCGAGCAGTACTTC. Protein product: CASSYEQGSEQYF. Supplemented by reference TRBV7-7 and TRBJ2-7, the full variable domain reads GAGVSQSPRYKVTKRGQDVTLRCDPISSHATLYWYQQALGQGPEFLTYFNYEAQPDKSGLPSDRFSAERPEGSISTLTIQRTEQRDSAMYRCASSYEQGSEQYFGPGTRLTVT.

In regard to this clonotype: Just one base apart from a much larger clone, this may be a read error. The chain combines TRBV28 with TRBJ2-2, with 10 bases identical to TRBD2. This CDR3 comprises 16 residues. CDR1 MDHEN and CDR2 SYDVKM come from the germline V gene. DNA of the CDR3: TGTGCCAGCAGCCAACTGACTAGCGGGTCCACCGGGGAGCTGTCTTTT. Amino acid sequence: CASSQLTSGSTGELSF. Full variable domain (missing parts from reference TRBV28 and TRBJ2-2): DVKVTQSSRYLVKRTGEKVFLECVQDMDHENMFWYRQDPGLGLRLIYFSYDVKMKEKGDIPEGYSVSREKKERFSLILESASTNQTSMYLCASSQLTSGSTGELSFGEGSRLTVL.

This chain links TRBV7-6 with TRBJ2-5; D is uncertain. The CDR3 loop spans 15 amino acids. Trimming left V 0 bases short and J 3 bases short, with 11 bases between. Germline V gene sequence: CDR1 SGHVS, CDR2 FNYEAQ. CDR3 sequence (DNA): TGTGCCAGCAGCTTAGCGCCGGGCAGCAAAGAGACCCAGTACTTC. Protein: CASSLAPGSKETQYF.

The chain combines TRBV28 with TRBJ1-4; 7 bases align to TRBD1. Germline CDR1 reads MDHEN; CDR2 reads SYDVKM. This CDR3 is 15 amino acids long. V lost 6 bases, J lost 5 bases, and 9 bases stayed unmatched. The CDR3, as DNA: TGTGCCAGCAGGAGAGCCGGGACAGCAAATGAAAAACTGTTTTTT. This codes for CASRRAGTANEKLFF.

This clonotype has only a few counts. J is TRBJ2-1 and V is TRBV6-1; D is undetermined. V was cut by 6 bases and J by 7 bases, with 16 bases left in between. CDR1 is MNHNS, CDR2 SASEGT, per germline. The length of the CDR3 is 14 residues. Here the CDR3 DNA reads TGTGCCAGCAGGCGATCTAGGGCGGCTAATGAGCAGTTCTTC. Protein sequence: CASRRSRAANEQFF.

The sample holds a few counts of this clonotype. The V and J genes are TRBV7-9 and TRBJ2-1; 14 positions match TRBD2. Germline CDR1 SEHNR, CDR2 FQNEAQ (reference sequence). This CDR3 comprises 14 residues. J lost 7 bases, V lost 8 bases, and 4 bases had no gene match. The CDR3 spells CASGLAGGGNEQFF. CDR3 DNA: TGTGCCAGCGGACTAGCGGGAGGAGGTAATGAGCAGTTCTTC.

This clonotype was observed a few times. The V call is TRBV7-2, the J call TRBJ2-7, with 8 bases identical to TRBD2. J lost 0 bases, V lost 6 bases, and 10 bases had no gene match. Germline V gives CDR1 SGHTA, CDR2 FQGNSA. This CDR3 region has 16 residues. In nucleotides, the CDR3 is TGTGCCAGCAGTCCCAGCGGGGGCCCTATCTCCTACGAGCAGTACTTC. Translation: CASSPSGGPISYEQYF.

This clonotype was observed a handful of times. One base away lies a much larger clone, so this may be a sequencing read error. V usage is TRBV6-6 and J usage is TRBJ2-5, with 7 positions matching TRBD1. Trimming cost V 0 bases and J 5 bases; bases outside gene matches: 3. Germline V gene sequence: CDR1 MNHNY, CDR2 SVGAGI (reference sequence). The CDR3 spans 14 residues. The CDR3 sequence: CASSYSTGLETQYF. CDR3 sequence (DNA): TGTGCCAGCAGTTACTCGACAGGGCTGGAGACCCAGTACTTC.

This clonotype was observed many times. CDR3 sequence reads: CASSESRGYLTYEQYF. In nucleotides, the CDR3 is TGTGCCAGCAGTGAGAGCAGGGGGTACCTTACCTACGAGCAGTACTTC. V and J are TRBV2 and TRBJ2-7; TRBD1 matches at 7 bases. Trimming removed 3 bases from V and 2 bases from J; junction bases left unmatched: 10. Germline V lookup: CDR1 SNHLY, CDR2 FYNNEI. The CDR3 contains 16 residues.

The chain recombines TRBV7-8 with TRBJ1-3, with D perhaps TRBD1 (5 bases). Germline CDR1 reads SGHVS; CDR2 reads FQNEAQ. The CDR3 runs 16 residues. The ends were cut back, 5 bases at V and 3 bases at J, with 17 bases in the middle. Here the CDR3 DNA reads TGTGCCAGCAGCCCAGGGACTGGCCCTCTTGGAAACACCATATATTTT. Translation gives CASSPGTGPLGNTIYF.

V and J are TRBV5-6 and TRBJ1-2; the D gene is possibly TRBD1 (6 bases). Germline V gene sequence: CDR1 SGHDT, CDR2 YYEEEE. The CDR3 has 15 residues. Deletions cut 1 base from V and 2 bases from J, with 12 bases between. CDR3 coding DNA: TGTGCCAGCAGCTTGCTCTGGCAGGGGAACTATGGCTACACCTTC. It encodes CASSLLWQGNYGYTF.

This clonotype was counted at least ten times. The chain links TRBV3-1 to TRBJ1-1, with TRBD1 identical over 11 bases. Looked up from germline, CDR1 is LGHDT and CDR2 is YNNKEL (reference sequence). This CDR3 region has 15 residues. Trimming cost V 3 bases and J 4 bases; bases outside gene matches: 4. The CDR3: CASSQTGTGGTEAFF. The DNA of the CDR3 is TGTGCCAGCAGCCAGACCGGGACAGGGGGCACTGAAGCTTTCTTT.

In nucleotides, the CDR3 is TGCGCCAGCAGTATCCTAGCGGACTCCTACGAGCAGTACTTC. Its translation: CASSILADSYEQYF. V is TRBV10-2 and J is TRBJ2-7, with 7 nucleotides matching TRBD2. Germline trimming cut 5 bases from V and 0 bases from J; bases unmatched to any gene: 4. The CDR3 loop spans 14 amino acids. CDR1 and CDR2 from the germline V gene are WSHSY and SAAADI.

This clonotype was counted ten times or more. The chain joins TRBV28 to TRBJ2-5, with 13 bases matching TRBD2. V lost 3 bases, J lost 7 bases, and 14 bases stayed unmatched. This CDR3 is built from 18 residues. Germline V gene data show CDR1 as MDHEN and CDR2 as SYDVKM. The CDR3 region has the DNA TGTGCCAGCAGTTTGGCCCTCACTAGCGGGAGGGTTTTTCCGACCCAGTACTTC. Translation gives CASSLALTSGRVFPTQYF.

The chain employs TRBV5-1 and TRBJ2-2; TRBD2 might be the D (6 bases). This CDR3 spans 16 amino acids. The germline V gene has CDR1 SGHRS and CDR2 YFSETQ. Trimming removed 4 bases from V and 2 bases from J, with 15 bases in between. Here the CDR3 reads CASSGSSVLNTGELFF. Here the CDR3 DNA reads TGCGCCAGCAGCGGCTCTAGCGTACTCAACACCGGGGAGCTGTTTTTT.

This clonotype was counted many times. J is TRBJ2-4 and V is TRBV12-3 or TRBV12-4; 9 bases fit TRBD1. The length of the CDR3 is 15 residues. The junction had 6 bases not matched to a gene; V was cut back by 3 bases and J by 6 bases. The CDR3 loop reads CASSLGRTGVNIQYF. In nucleotides, the CDR3 is TGTGCCAGCAGTTTGGGGAGGACAGGGGTAAACATTCAGTACTTC.

This clonotype was seen many times. V and J are TRBV28 and TRBJ1-1; D possibly corresponds to TRBD1 (6 bases). The CDR3 extends over 15 amino acids. Germline lookup yields CDR1 MDHEN and CDR2 SYDVKM. The germline V and J ends were trimmed by 8 bases and 5 bases, with 21 bases remaining between them. In DNA form, the CDR3 reads TGTGCCAGCCTTTATGAGCCGGGGGCAGAAACTGAAGCTTTCTTT. It encodes CASLYEPGAETEAFF.